This is a list of T cell receptor beta chains from one sample in a study of shared clonotypes between healthy human individuals. Sequencing was performed with immunoSEQ multiplex PCR; in TCRdb, only in-frame clones are kept and a portion is missing. The sample comprises approximately 340,000 clones, more than 60% of which are singletons, and 10% rests with the top ten. Input material: memory CD4+ T cells sorted from blood. The receptors stem from a man aged 30 to 45 in good health. CDR3s include the opening cysteine and the closing phenylalanine or tryptophan. Size is stated for part of the rows, as once, few or many counts, or as a class when the clone is expanded.

>-|TRBJ1-2|TRBV4-2
CASSQQEYGYTF
>-|TRBJ2-1|TRBV10-1
CASSENGISYNEQFF
>few|TRBJ2-3|TRBV10-3
CAATTSSGNTDTQYF
>-|TRBJ2-1|TRBV2
CASTKLAGGGNEQFF
>-|TRBJ2-5|TRBV7-2
CASSFVATQETQYF
>once|TRBJ2-5|TRBV14
CASSQEGAGPYGKTQYF
>-|TRBJ2-2|TRBV11-3
CASSLTGSGELFF
>-|TRBJ2-4|TRBV28
CASRGQGRPNIQYF
>few|TRBJ2-5|TRBV21-1
CASSKGARQETQYF
>-|TRBJ1-4|TRBV11-3
CASSLVGGKLFF
>-|TRBJ2-5|TRBV19
CASSTSLGETQYF
>few|TRBJ2-7|TRBV7-6
CASTRLAGREQYF
>-|TRBJ2-3|TRBV4-3
CASSQPRTGWDGDTQYF
>-|TRBJ2-5|TRBV18
CASSPREREGLETQYF
>-|TRBJ1-2|TRBV5-4
CASSPEQGPYGYTF
>-|TRBJ1-2|TRBV9
CASRAPSYGYTF
>-|TRBJ2-2|TRBV5-6
CASSFSYGGGGTGELFF
>-|TRBJ2-1|TRBV7-2
CASSLVRLAGGLYNEQFF
>many|TRBJ2-7|TRBV6-5
CASTKLGEQYF
>-|TRBJ2-3|TRBV28
CASSPRWGVSTDTQYF
>-|TRBJ2-1|TRBV25-1
CASSGTGVDVQFF
>once|TRBJ2-1|TRBV18
CASSPPRDRGIGEQFF
>-|TRBJ2-1|TRBV27
CASSMVFNNEQFF
>-|TRBJ2-5|TRBV19
CASSPTEQETQYF
>-|TRBJ2-1|TRBV7-2
CASSFGPGSYNEQFF
>-|TRBJ2-2|TRBV7-2
CASSPRTSGNTGELFF
>-|TRBJ2-1|TRBV18
CASSPPGTSDYNEQFF
>-|TRBJ2-7|TRBV6-1
CASSLGQPYEQYF
>-|TRBJ2-7|TRBV6-1
CASIQSFGEQYF
>few|TRBJ2-7|TRBV6-1
CASSATISYEQYF
>-|TRBJ1-3|TRBV5-4
CASSWSGTEYSGNTIYF
>-|TRBJ2-1|TRBV28
CASSHAPTRPDRDRDEQFF
>-|TRBJ2-1|TRBV18
CASSPLRGGWDGLYEQFF
>-|TRBJ2-7|TRBV5-6
CASSSGQGVKREQYF
>-|TRBJ1-5|TRBV6-5
CASSYSRNSNQPQHF
>-|TRBJ2-3|TRBV25-1
CASGSIDTQYF
>once|TRBJ2-3|TRBV11-3
CASSGASPPDTQYF
>once|TRBJ2-1|TRBV18
CASSPKGLAGVNNEQFF
>-|TRBJ1-1|TRBV30
CAWSGPNTEAFF
>-|TRBJ2-7|TRBV27
CASSSQLRSVPYEQYF
>-|TRBJ2-7|TRBV29-1
CSQTGHVYEQYF
>-|TRBJ2-2|TRBV6-1
CASSEAPPSGVNTGELFF
>-|TRBJ2-5|TRBV7-6
CASSPPLETQYF
>few|TRBJ2-3|TRBV19
CASSSPSGPDTQYF
>-|TRBJ1-3|TRBV29-1
CSVLRQGGNTIYF
>-|TRBJ2-7|TRBV11-2
CASSLLGGRGEGHEQYF
>-|TRBJ2-6|TRBV2
CASRARGTLSSGANVLTF
>-|TRBJ1-2|TRBV20-1
CSARITHGYTF
>once|TRBJ1-6|TRBV5-5
CASSTGTANSPLHF
>-|TRBJ1-1|TRBV7-2
CASSFGHSGTEAFF
>-|TRBJ2-2|TRBV2
CASSERNTGELFF
>-|TRBJ2-3|TRBV10-1
CASSDGRTDTQYF
>once|TRBJ2-7|TRBV9
CASSVGQSRSIYEQYF